The rows below give T cell receptor beta chains drawn from one sample of a study of blood T cell repertoires in COVID-19. Profiled with immunoSEQ multiplex PCR; TCRdb holds only in-frame clones, not every one. The sample lists 350,000 to 450,000 clones; 80% to 90% were seen once. The sample was PBMCs or T cells enriched from blood (not recorded which). The receptors were gathered from a man under 40 who had recovered from COVID-19. The CDR3 runs from the conserved cysteine through the conserved F or W. A D gene is named only where the DNA matches it firmly. The size entry is marked missing in some rows and otherwise reads once, few, many or a size class.

v_call	j_call	d_call	clone_size	cdr3_nt	cdr3_aa
TRBV2	TRBJ2-3	.	once	TGTGCCAGCAGTCCCCTTGGAGGGGGCACGGCAGATACGCAGTATTTT	CASSPLGGGTADTQYF
TRBV5-6	TRBJ1-3	.	.	TGTGCCAGCAGCTTCTCGGGGGGCTTGAGCACCATATATTTT	CASSFSGGLSTIYF
TRBV7-8	TRBJ1-1	TRBD1	.	TGTGCCAGCAGTCGACAGGGATACACTGAAGCTTTCTTT	CASSRQGYTEAFF
TRBV12-3/TRBV12-4	TRBJ1-2	.	.	TGTGCCAGCAGGACAGGTGAATATGGCTACACCTTC	CASRTGEYGYTF
TRBV3-1/TRBV3-2	TRBJ2-1	TRBD2	once	TGTGCCAGCAACCGGGCTAGCGGGGGGTACAATGAGCAGTTCTTC	CASNRASGGYNEQFF
TRBV28	TRBJ1-1	.	.	TGTGCCACCCAAGGGTGGGGGGACACTGAAGCTTTCTTT	CATQGWGDTEAFF
TRBV6-5	TRBJ1-4	TRBD1	.	TGTGCCAGCAGTCCCACAGGGGACGGAGGTGAAAAACTGTTTTTT	CASSPTGDGGEKLFF
TRBV4-1	TRBJ2-5	TRBD2	.	TGCGCCAGCAGCCAAGATCGCGGGAGCCAGACCCAGTACTTC	CASSQDRGSQTQYF
TRBV28	TRBJ2-5	TRBD2	.	TGTGCCAGCAACCCCGGGGGGTACCAAGAGACCCAGTACTTC	CASNPGGYQETQYF
TRBV28	TRBJ1-5	.	.	TGTGCCAGCAGTTTAAGAGGCTCAACTCAGCCCCAGCATTTT	CASSLRGSTQPQHF
TRBV2	TRBJ2-1	.	.	TGTGCCAGCAGGAGGGAGTCTTCAACATACAATGAGCAGTTCTTC	CASRRESSTYNEQFF
TRBV6-5	TRBJ1-5	.	.	TGTGCCAGCGGCCCGGGACAAAGCAATCAGCCCCAGCATTTT	CASGPGQSNQPQHF
TRBV5-8	TRBJ2-2	TRBD2	.	TGTGCCAGCAGCCCCCCGGGACTAGCGCCCGGGGAGCTGTTTTTT	CASSPPGLAPGELFF
TRBV6-1	TRBJ2-5	TRBD1	.	TGTGCCAGCAGTGAAGCAGGGGGCCTGGAGACCCAGTACTTC	CASSEAGGLETQYF
TRBV2	TRBJ2-7	TRBD1	.	TGTGCCAGCAGCGGACAGGGGCCCTACGAGCAGTACTTC	CASSGQGPYEQYF
TRBV11-2	TRBJ1-4	.	.	TGTGCCAGCAGCCCACAGGGAGCTAATGAAAAACTGTTTTTT	CASSPQGANEKLFF
TRBV28	TRBJ2-7	TRBD2	.	TGTGCCAGCAGTATTCCGAGCGGGAGAGACGAGCAGTACTTC	CASSIPSGRDEQYF
TRBV27	TRBJ1-5	.	.	TGTGCCAGCAGTTTCCTGAATCAGCCCCAGCATTTT	CASSFLNQPQHF
TRBV5-1	TRBJ2-7	.	.	TGCGCCAGCAGCTTAACAGGGTTATACTCCTACGAGCAGTACTTC	CASSLTGLYSYEQYF
TRBV9	TRBJ2-2	TRBD2	.	TGTGCCAGCAGCGTAGCCCCGGCTAGCGGGAGTATTACCGGGGAGCTGTTTTTT	CASSVAPASGSITGELFF
TRBV6-2/TRBV6-3	TRBJ2-3	TRBD1	once	TGTGCCAGCAGTAAACGTCTCCTGGGACAGTCACTCACAGATACGCAGTATTTT	CASSKRLLGQSLTDTQYF
TRBV28	TRBJ2-1	.	.	TGTGCCAGCAGCCAAGCGGATTACAATGAGCAGTTCTTC	CASSQADYNEQFF
TRBV14	TRBJ1-2	.	.	TGTGCCAGCAGCCAATCTAAAAATTCAAAGGGAACACCTCGACTATGGCCCTCCTTC	CASSQSKNSKGTPRLWPSF
TRBV28	TRBJ2-5	.	.	TGTGCCAGCTGGAGGCCCGGGGAGACCCAGTACTTC	CASWRPGETQYF
TRBV19	TRBJ2-1	.	.	TGTGCCAGTAGTATAGGGCAGGGTGTGAACAATGAGCAGTTCTTC	CASSIGQGVNNEQFF
TRBV18	TRBJ1-2	.	.	TGTGCCAGCTCACCCGACGCAACAGGGTACGGAGGCTACACCTTC	CASSPDATGYGGYTF
TRBV7-8	TRBJ2-7	TRBD1	.	TGTGCCAGCAGCCGGGACAGATTCATAGTGGATTCCTACGAGCAGTACTTC	CASSRDRFIVDSYEQYF
TRBV28	TRBJ2-2	.	.	TGTGCCAGCAGTAAGGGACTGTACACCGGGGAGCTGTTTTTT	CASSKGLYTGELFF
TRBV20-1	TRBJ2-1	TRBD2	.	TGCAGTGCTAGTGAGCTAGCGGGAGCGAAGAGGTACAATGAGCAGTTCTTC	CSASELAGAKRYNEQFF
TRBV9	TRBJ1-3	TRBD1	.	TGTGCCAGCAGCGTAGGGGGACAGCGATTCTCTGGAAACACCATATATTTT	CASSVGGQRFSGNTIYF
TRBV7-9	TRBJ2-5	.	.	TGTGCCAGCAGCCCAGGGCATCTCGCGCAAGAGACCCAGTACTTC	CASSPGHLAQETQYF
TRBV11-2	TRBJ2-3	TRBD1	.	TGTGCCAGCAGCTTGGGTCGGGACAGGGGCACAGATACGCAGTATTTT	CASSLGRDRGTDTQYF
TRBV12-3/TRBV12-4	TRBJ1-2	.	.	TGTGCCAGCAGTTTTGGGGGGGGCGACGGCTACACCTTC	CASSFGGGDGYTF
TRBV14	TRBJ2-1	.	.	TGTGCCAGCAGCCAAGCCGGGGGTCTCTACAATGAGCAGTTCTTC	CASSQAGGLYNEQFF
TRBV18	TRBJ1-3	.	.	TGTGCCAGCTCACCCGAGGGCACTGGAAACACCATATATTTT	CASSPEGTGNTIYF
TRBV4-1	TRBJ2-1	.	.	TGCGCCAGCAGGGATAGCGGCTACAATGAGCAGTTCTTC	CASRDSGYNEQFF
TRBV21-1	TRBJ2-5	.	.	TGTGCCAGCAGCCCCCTCCCGAGCGGGAGGTCAGAGACCCAGTACTTC	CASSPLPSGRSETQYF
TRBV5-5	TRBJ2-1	TRBD2	.	TGTGCCAGCAGTCCGGGGCGGGAGGGTAACTACAATGAGCAGTTCTTC	CASSPGREGNYNEQFF
TRBV29-1	TRBJ1-2	TRBD1	.	TGCAGCGTACTATCAGGGACAGGGGGTTATGGCTACACCTTC	CSVLSGTGGYGYTF
TRBV5-1	TRBJ1-1	TRBD1	once	TGCGCCAGCAGCGCTCCGGGACAGGTGAACACTGAAGCTTTCTTT	CASSAPGQVNTEAFF
TRBV11-3	TRBJ1-1	.	.	TGTGCCAGCAGCTCCGCAGTGGACACTGAAGCTTTCTTT	CASSSAVDTEAFF
TRBV27	TRBJ2-3	TRBD2	.	TGTGCCAGTGGGACTAGCGGGAGCGGCGGAGGGCGTGCGGCGCAGTATTTT	CASGTSGSGGGRAAQYF
TRBV6-5	TRBJ2-7	.	.	TGTGCCAGCAGTCTCCACTATACATACGAGCAGTACTTC	CASSLHYTYEQYF
TRBV5-1	TRBJ1-2	.	.	TGCGCCAGCAGCTTGGGAGCATTCTATGGCTACACCTTC	CASSLGAFYGYTF
TRBV18	TRBJ2-2	TRBD2	.	TGTGCCAGCTCACCGCTAGCGGGAGCTACCGGGGAGCTGTTTTTT	CASSPLAGATGELFF
TRBV28	TRBJ2-2	.	.	TGTGCCAGCAGTTCTCAGGGGAGCACCGGGGAGCTGTTTTTT	CASSSQGSTGELFF
TRBV5-1	TRBJ2-7	TRBD1	few	TGCGCCAGCAGCCCAAGGGGGCAGGGTGGTAACGAGCAGTACTTC	CASSPRGQGGNEQYF
TRBV28	TRBJ1-2	.	.	TGTGCCAGCAGTTTCCCAGAGGGACAAGGTATTGGCTACACCTTC	CASSFPEGQGIGYTF
TRBV4-1	TRBJ1-3	.	.	TGCGCCAGCAGCCAAGTCCCGGTCGGGGGAAACACCATATATTTT	CASSQVPVGGNTIYF
TRBV19	TRBJ2-7	.	.	TGTGCCAGTAGACCGGACGGGAGCTCCTACGAGCAGTACTTC	CASRPDGSSYEQYF
TRBV19	TRBJ2-5	.	.	TGTGCCAGTAGTATCAGGTGGAGCGGGTTCGGGACCCAGTACTTC	CASSIRWSGFGTQYF
TRBV10-3	TRBJ2-3	.	.	TGTGCCATCAGTGATACCGGTACCAGCACAGATACGCAGTATTTT	CAISDTGTSTDTQYF
TRBV3-1/TRBV3-2	TRBJ2-7	TRBD2	.	TGTGCCAGCAGCCGGACTAGCCTTTCCTACGAGCAGTACTTC	CASSRTSLSYEQYF
TRBV7-2	TRBJ2-1	TRBD2	.	TGTGCCAGCAGCTTCTTAGCGGGAGCGAGTGAGCAGTTCTTC	CASSFLAGASEQFF
TRBV10-3	TRBJ2-7	TRBD1	.	TGTGCCATCAGTGAGTCGACTCAGGGGGCGAACGAGCAGTACTTC	CAISESTQGANEQYF
TRBV7-2	TRBJ2-1	TRBD2	.	TGTGCCAGCAGCCCTTTGACTAGCGGCAATGAGCAGTTCTTC	CASSPLTSGNEQFF
TRBV7-9	TRBJ2-7	TRBD1	.	TGTGCCAGCAGCTTAGGGACAGGGAGCGAGCAGTACTTC	CASSLGTGSEQYF